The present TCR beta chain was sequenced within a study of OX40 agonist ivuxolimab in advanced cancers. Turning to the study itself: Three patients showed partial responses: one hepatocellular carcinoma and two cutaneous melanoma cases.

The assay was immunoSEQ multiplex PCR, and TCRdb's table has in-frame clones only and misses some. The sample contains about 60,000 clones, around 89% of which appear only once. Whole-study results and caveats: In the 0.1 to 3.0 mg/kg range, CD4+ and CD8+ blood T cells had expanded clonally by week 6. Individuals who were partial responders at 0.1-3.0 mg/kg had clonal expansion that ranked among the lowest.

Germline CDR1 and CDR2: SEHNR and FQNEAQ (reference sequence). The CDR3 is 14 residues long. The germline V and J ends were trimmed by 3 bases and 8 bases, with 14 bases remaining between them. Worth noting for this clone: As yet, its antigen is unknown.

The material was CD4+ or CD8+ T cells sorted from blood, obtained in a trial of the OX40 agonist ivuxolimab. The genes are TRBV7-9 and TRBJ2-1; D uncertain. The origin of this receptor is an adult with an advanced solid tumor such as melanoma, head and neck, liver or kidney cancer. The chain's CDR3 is CASSFSGAWDEQFF. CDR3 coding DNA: TGTGCCAGCAGCTTTAGTGGCGCTTGGGATGAGCAGTTCTTC.